A selection of T cell receptor beta chains follows, all from one sample in a study of radiotherapy plus CTLA-4 blockade in lung cancer. The table came from immunoSEQ multiplex PCR; TCRdb's copy has only in-frame clones and leaves some out. The sample lists around 65,000 clones, 77% occurring once. Sequenced here: peripheral blood, sampled from a patient treated with radiotherapy plus ipilimumab. The receptors originated from a human donor with non-small cell lung cancer who had a complete response to radiotherapy plus ipilimumab. CDR3s include the opening cysteine and the closing phenylalanine or tryptophan. The order of the fields is D gene, V gene, clone size, J gene, CDR3 protein, CDR3 DNA. D genes are given only for firm matches. Part of the rows lack a size; the others show once, few, many or a class for expanded clones.

D: .; V: TRBV2; size: few; J: TRBJ2-6; CDR3: CASSARASGANVLTF; DNA: TGTGCCAGCAGTGCCCGGGCGTCTGGGGCCAACGTCCTGACTTTC
D: .; V: TRBV9; size: .; J: TRBJ1-1; CDR3: CASSEGGRAGTEAFF; DNA: TGTGCCAGCAGCGAGGGGGGCAGGGCGGGCACTGAAGCTTTCTTT
D: TRBD1; V: TRBV25-1; size: .; J: TRBJ1-6; CDR3: CASSERRDRASPLHF; DNA: TGTGCCAGCAGTGAACGCCGGGACAGGGCCTCACCCCTCCACTTT
D: .; V: TRBV19; size: .; J: TRBJ2-5; CDR3: CASSLQGSTSQETQYF; DNA: TGTGCCAGTAGTCTCCAAGGCAGCACCTCCCAAGAGACCCAGTACTTC
D: TRBD2; V: TRBV6-6; size: .; J: TRBJ2-5; CDR3: CASSSPGGEGTQYF; DNA: TGTGCCAGCAGTAGCCCGGGCGGGGAGGGGACCCAGTACTTC
D: .; V: TRBV10-1; size: .; J: TRBJ1-6; CDR3: CASSEAAYNSPLHF; DNA: TGCGCCAGCAGTGAGGCAGCCTATAATTCACCCCTCCACTTT
D: TRBD1; V: TRBV19; size: few; J: TRBJ2-2; CDR3: CASSNTGGRRTGELFF; DNA: TGTGCCAGTAGTAATACAGGGGGCCGAAGGACCGGGGAGCTGTTTTTT
D: TRBD1; V: TRBV7-9; size: .; J: TRBJ1-3; CDR3: CASSHEGARRNTIYF; DNA: TGTGCCAGCAGCCACGAGGGGGCCCGAAGAAACACCATATATTTT
D: TRBD1; V: TRBV27; size: .; J: TRBJ2-5; CDR3: CASSFDRTGTPETQYF; DNA: TGTGCCAGCAGTTTCGATCGGACAGGGACCCCCGAGACCCAGTACTTC
D: TRBD2; V: TRBV6-1; size: .; J: TRBJ2-1; CDR3: CASSEDGRINNEQFF; DNA: TGTGCCAGCAGTGAGGACGGGAGGATTAACAATGAGCAGTTCTTC